This TCR beta chain was identified in a study of T cells in narcolepsy. Clones were sequenced by immunoSEQ multiplex PCR, and TCRdb holds only the in-frame ones, with some missing. Of under 3,000 clones listed, roughly 25% are singletons. By sample fraction, this clone is medium-sized. Antigen specificity is unknown. Whole-study results and caveats: HCRT-specific and TRIB2-specific autoreactive clonotypes appeared among same-patient CSF and blood CD4+ clonotypes.

With 4 bases removed from V and 6 bases from J, the gap between germline ends came to 10 bases. The germline gives CDR1 SEHNR, CDR2 FQNEAQ (reference sequence). The CDR3 consists of 13 residues. This sequence joins TRBV7-9 and TRBJ1-5; D is uncertain. This TCR derives from a human donor with narcolepsy. Sequencing was done on a sample of cultured CD4+ T cells from cerebrospinal fluid. CDR3 nucleotide sequence: TGTGCCAGCAGCTCCGCGTCGGGTCAGCCCCAGCATTTT. This gives the protein CASSSASGQPQHF.